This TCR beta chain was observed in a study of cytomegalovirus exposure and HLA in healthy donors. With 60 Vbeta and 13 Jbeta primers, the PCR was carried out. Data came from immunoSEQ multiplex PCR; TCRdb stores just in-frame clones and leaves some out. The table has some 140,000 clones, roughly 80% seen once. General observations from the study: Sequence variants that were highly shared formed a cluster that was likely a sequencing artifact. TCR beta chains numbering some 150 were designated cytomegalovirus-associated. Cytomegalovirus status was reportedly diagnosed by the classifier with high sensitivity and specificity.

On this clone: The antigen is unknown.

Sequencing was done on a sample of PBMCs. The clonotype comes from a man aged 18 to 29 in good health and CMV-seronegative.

The CDR3 nucleotides read TGCAGCGTCTCAGGGGTCGGGATATACGAGCAGTACTTC. The encoded protein is CSVSGVGIYEQYF. This sequence joins TRBV29-1 and TRBJ2-5, with D possibly being TRBD1 (6 bases). The J call is doubtful: the DNA matches TRBJ2-7 better. The germline V gene has CDR1 SQVTM and CDR2 ANQGSEA. CDR3 length: 13 amino acids.